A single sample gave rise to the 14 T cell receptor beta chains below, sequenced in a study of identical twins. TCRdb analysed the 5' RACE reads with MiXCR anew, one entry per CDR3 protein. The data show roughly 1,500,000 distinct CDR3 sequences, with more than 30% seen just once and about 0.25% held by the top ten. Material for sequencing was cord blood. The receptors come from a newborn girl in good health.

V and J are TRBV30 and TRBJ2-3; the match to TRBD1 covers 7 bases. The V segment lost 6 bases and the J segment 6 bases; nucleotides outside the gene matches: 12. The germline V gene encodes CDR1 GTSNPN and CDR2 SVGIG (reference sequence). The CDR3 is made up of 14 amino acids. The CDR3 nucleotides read TGTGCCTGTCACCGGACAGGAATCCGCGATACGCAGTATTTT. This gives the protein CACHRTGIRDTQYF.

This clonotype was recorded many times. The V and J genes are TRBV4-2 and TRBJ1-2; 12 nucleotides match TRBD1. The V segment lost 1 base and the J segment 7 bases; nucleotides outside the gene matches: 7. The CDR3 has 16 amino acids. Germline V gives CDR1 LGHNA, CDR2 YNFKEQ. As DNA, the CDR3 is TGTGCCAGCAGCCAAGGCGGGGGACAGGGGGCTTTTGGCTACACCTTC. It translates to CASSQGGGQGAFGYTF.

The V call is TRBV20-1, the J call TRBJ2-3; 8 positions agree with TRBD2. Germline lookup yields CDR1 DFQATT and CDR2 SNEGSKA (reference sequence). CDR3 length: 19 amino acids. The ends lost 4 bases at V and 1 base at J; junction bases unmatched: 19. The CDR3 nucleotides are TGCAGTGCTACGAGATCGGCCAGGACTAGCTGGGACCGCACAGATACGCAGTATTTT. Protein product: CSATRSARTSWDRTDTQYF.

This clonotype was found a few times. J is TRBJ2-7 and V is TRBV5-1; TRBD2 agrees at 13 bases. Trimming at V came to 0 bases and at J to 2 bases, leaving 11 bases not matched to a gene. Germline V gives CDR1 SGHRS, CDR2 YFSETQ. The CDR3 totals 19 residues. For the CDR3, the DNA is TGCGCCAGCAGCTTGGACCTCGGACTAGCGGGAGAGGTGGCCTACGAGCAGTACTTC. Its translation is CASSLDLGLAGEVAYEQYF.

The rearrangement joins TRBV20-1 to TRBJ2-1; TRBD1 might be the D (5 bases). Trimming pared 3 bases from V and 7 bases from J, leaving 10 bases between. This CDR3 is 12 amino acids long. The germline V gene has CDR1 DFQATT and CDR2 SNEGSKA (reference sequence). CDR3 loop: CSASKGRNEQFF. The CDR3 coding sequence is TGCAGTGCTAGTAAGGGGCGGAATGAGCAGTTCTTC.

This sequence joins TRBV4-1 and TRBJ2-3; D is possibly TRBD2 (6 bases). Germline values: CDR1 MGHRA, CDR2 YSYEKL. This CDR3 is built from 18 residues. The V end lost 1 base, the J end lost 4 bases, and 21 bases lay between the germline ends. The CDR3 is CASSQAVSGVRNSDTQYF. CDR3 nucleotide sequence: TGCGCCAGCAGCCAAGCGGTGTCGGGGGTACGGAATTCAGATACGCAGTATTTT.

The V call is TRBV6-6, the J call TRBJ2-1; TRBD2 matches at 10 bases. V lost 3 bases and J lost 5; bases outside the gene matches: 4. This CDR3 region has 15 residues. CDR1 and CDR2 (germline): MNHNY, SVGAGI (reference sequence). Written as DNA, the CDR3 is TGTGCCAGCAGTTATAGCGGGGGGAAGAACAATGAGCAGTTCTTC. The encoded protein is CASSYSGGKNNEQFF.

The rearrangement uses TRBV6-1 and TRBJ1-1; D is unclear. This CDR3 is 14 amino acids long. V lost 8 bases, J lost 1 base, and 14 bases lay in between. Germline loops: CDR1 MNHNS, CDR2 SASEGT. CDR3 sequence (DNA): TGTGCCAGCTGGGATACACGACAGAACACTGAAGCTTTCTTT. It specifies CASWDTRQNTEAFF.

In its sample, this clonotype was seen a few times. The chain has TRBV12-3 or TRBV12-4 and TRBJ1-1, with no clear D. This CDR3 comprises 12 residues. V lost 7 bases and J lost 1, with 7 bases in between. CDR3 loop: CASKPPNTEAFF. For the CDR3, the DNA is TGTGCCAGCAAACCCCCGAACACTGAAGCTTTCTTT.

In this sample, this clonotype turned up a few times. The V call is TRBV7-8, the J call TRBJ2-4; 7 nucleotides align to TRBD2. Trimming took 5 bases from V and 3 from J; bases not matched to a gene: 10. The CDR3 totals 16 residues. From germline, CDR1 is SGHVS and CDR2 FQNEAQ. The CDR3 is CASSPTRLAGKNIQYF. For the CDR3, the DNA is TGTGCCAGCAGCCCGACACGACTAGCTGGCAAAAACATTCAGTACTTC.

The CDR3: CATSREPQGGELFF. CDR3 coding DNA: TGTGCCACCAGCAGAGAACCCCAAGGCGGGGAGCTGTTTTTT. The rearrangement uses TRBV15 and TRBJ2-2, with D unclear. Germline CDR1 is LNHNV and CDR2 is YYDKDF (reference sequence). V was trimmed by 0 bases and J by 7 bases, leaving 9 bases between them. CDR3 length: 14 amino acids. The entire variable domain, with the rest obtained from reference TRBV15 and TRBJ2-2, is as follows: DAMVIQNPRYQVTQFGKPVTLSCSQTLNHNVMYWYQQKSSQAPKLLFHYYDKDFNNEADTPDNFQSRRPNTSFCFLDIRSPGLGDTAMYLCATSREPQGGELFFGEGSRLTVL.

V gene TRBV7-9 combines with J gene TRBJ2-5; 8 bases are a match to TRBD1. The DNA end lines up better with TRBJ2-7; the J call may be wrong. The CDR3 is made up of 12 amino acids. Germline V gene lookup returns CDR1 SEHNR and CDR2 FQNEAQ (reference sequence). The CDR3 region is CASSSDRVEQYF. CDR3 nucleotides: TGTGCCAGCAGCTCGGACAGGGTCGAGCAGTACTTC.

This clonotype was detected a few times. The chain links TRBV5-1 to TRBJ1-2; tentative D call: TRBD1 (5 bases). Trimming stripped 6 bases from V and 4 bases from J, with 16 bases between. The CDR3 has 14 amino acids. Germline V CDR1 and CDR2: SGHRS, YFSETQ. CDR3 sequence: CASTWSDTLYGYTF. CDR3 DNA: TGCGCCAGCACCTGGTCGGACACACTCTATGGCTACACCTTC.

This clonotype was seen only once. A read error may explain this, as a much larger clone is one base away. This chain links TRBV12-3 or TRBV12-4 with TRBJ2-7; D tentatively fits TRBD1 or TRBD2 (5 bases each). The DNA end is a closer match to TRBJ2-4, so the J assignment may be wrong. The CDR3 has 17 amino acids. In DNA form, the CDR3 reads TGTGCCAGCAGTCCCCCCCGGGGCAACAGAGCCAAAAACATTCAGTACTTC. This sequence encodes CASSPPRGNRAKNIQYF.